The present entry profiles one T cell receptor beta chain with its context. Which antigen it targets is not known. The record has no base qualities; no much larger clone is one base away. This sample stems from a study of blood T cell repertoires in COVID-19 (TCRdb year 2020). Turning to the overall study: Samples covering the acute and convalescent phases of COVID-19 were provided by collaborators in the United States, Italy and Spain. The prospective study material was composed of cDNA or gDNA derived from T cells, B-cell-depleted T cells, or PBMCs. The dataset comprised deeply sampled blood TCRbeta repertoires from subjects exposed to, actively infected with, or recovered from COVID-19. The repertoires were released in a freely available public database meant as a resource for research on the immune response to SARS-CoV-2. Samples were obtained from the ongoing ImmuneRACE study (first 160 participants) and from roughly 1,300 subjects provided by 6 global collaborators. A de-identified subject ID, COVID-19 status, age in years and sex were almost always included in the sample metadata. Where available, HLA class I and class II types were taken from metadata supplied by the sample provider and were not determined by assay-based typing. The investigation overall reported the following: Clinical and demographic metadata were provided uncurated, with the amount varying by source and participant.

Here V drops 4 bases and J drops 5 bases, and the junction holds 10 bases not matched to any gene. Including cysteine and phenylalanine, the CDR3 has 15 amino acids. The entry retains the CDR3 DNA only, 45 bases that are in frame from base 1. The germline V gene sets CDR1 to MNHEY and CDR2 to SVGEGT. TCRbeta CDR3 regions were amplified from genomic DNA using the immunoSEQ Assay, a bias-controlled multiplex PCR. The source study handled its data this way. The number of nucleated cells in each sample was estimated by amplification of reference gene primers within the assay. To quantify the absolute abundance of each unique TCRbeta CDR3 rearrangement, sequence reads were collapsed and filtered. For each sample, productive Simpson clonality was calculated as the square root of Simpson's diversity index over productive rearrangements. TCRdb stores this immuneACCESS table with in-frame sequences only. Part of the clones is absent; in the studies checked, under half of the shortfall reflects unresolved V genes, and no reason is known for the rest. D and trimming were read from the DNA, whereas the V and J calls and clone size are those reported in that table. Recorded for this sample are 200,000 to 300,000 clones; about 89% of them occurred a single time. Approximately 9.4% of the sample lies in the top ten.

Samples from volunteer blood donors who had recovered from COVID-19 were contributed by a second Seattle source. Each collaborating institution followed its own protocols to collect whole blood in K2EDTA tubes. For TCRbeta analysis, collaborators shipped samples in one of three forms: frozen whole blood, isolated PBMCs, or DNA extracted from either of those sample types. Sequencing used peripheral blood. The receptor was isolated from a middle-aged man who had recovered from COVID-19. Recombination connected TRBV6-2 or TRBV6-3 to TRBJ2-5, and TRBD2 aligns with 7 junction nucleotides. The nucleotide sequence is TGTGCCAGCAGTTCTACGACTAGCACTCTTGAGACCCAGTACTTC. Translated, it gives CASSSTTSTLETQYF.